This T cell receptor beta chain stems from a study of OX40 agonist ivuxolimab in advanced cancers. For context, the study as a whole: Ivuxolimab, which targeted the costimulatory receptor OX40 (CD134), was an agonistic, fully human IgG2 monoclonal antibody. Intravenous ivuxolimab was administered to patients every 2 weeks at six dose levels: 0.01, 0.1, 0.3, 1.5, 3 and 10 mg/kg. Among the 52 dose-escalation patients, around 19 had hepatocellular carcinoma, about 15 melanoma, 9 renal cell carcinoma and 9 head and neck cancer. In the dose-escalation cohort, more than 80% of patients were male, and the mean age was 60 years with a range of roughly 20 to 85. Patients were allowed to have had prior anti-PD-1, anti-PD-L1 or anti-CTLA-4 therapy, and 40% of the dose-escalation patients had previously received checkpoint inhibitors. Partial responses occurred in three dose-escalation patients: two with cutaneous melanoma and one with hepatocellular carcinoma. The purpose of peripheral TCRbeta sequencing was to test whether ivuxolimab changed TCR sequence diversity and led to clonal T-cell expansion. The monotherapy dose-escalation portion (N of about 49 patients) of the phase I ivuxolimab trial is reported in the paper.

For sequencing of the TCRbeta CDR3 region, genomic DNA was extracted from the sorted cells. The immunoSEQ Assay was used for sequencing of TCRbeta CDR3 regions. The clones in this table, taken by TCRdb from immuneACCESS, are in-frame only. Not every clone is retained; where verified, under half of the shortfall comes from an unresolved V gene, and the cause of the rest is unknown. Within this sample are fewer than 50,000 clones, with 91% of them counted one time only. The biggest ten clones account for around 31% of the sample. The trial excluded patients who had a history of autoimmune disease or were on systemic immunosuppression. In every dose cohort, peripheral blood was drawn for TCR sequencing at baseline, cycle 4 day 1, and cycle 7 day 1. The samples were drawn from a first-in-human, open-label, multicenter phase I dose-escalation trial of ivuxolimab. Adults with locally advanced or metastatic melanoma, renal cell carcinoma, hepatocellular carcinoma or head and neck squamous cell carcinoma were enrolled in the trial. Before TCR sequencing, CD4+ and CD8+ T cells were separately sorted from peripheral blood.

Relative to germline, V is missing 5 bases and J is missing 4 bases, with 6 bases of the junction outside any gene match. The germline V gene encodes CDR1 LGHNA and CDR2 YSLEER. From cysteine to phenylalanine, the CDR3 is 15 amino acids long. Only the CDR3 portion is preserved as DNA: 45 bases, with reading frame beginning at the first base. Broad study findings and their caveats: Low levels of normalized T-cell clonal expansion were also seen in some nonresponding patients. Clonal expansion of both CD4+ and CD8+ blood T cells was observed from baseline to week 6 at doses 0.1 to 3.0 mg/kg. Which antigens the clonally expanded peripheral T cells were specific for was not determined. In the 0.1-3.0 mg/kg groups, partial responders were among the patients with the lowest normalized peripheral clonal expansion, particularly in CD8+ T cells. After ivuxolimab, more expanded clones were found on average in CD8+ T cells than in CD4+ T cells.

Judged by its sample share, this clone qualifies as large (0.1 to 1%). Its antigen remains unidentified. Per-nucleotide qualities are absent, and no much larger clonotype sits a single base away. This specimen consisted of CD4+ or CD8+ T cells sorted from blood, obtained in a trial of the OX40 agonist ivuxolimab. The source is an adult with an advanced solid tumor such as melanoma, head and neck, liver or kidney cancer. The V and J segments used are TRBV4-3 and TRBJ1-1; the central 11 bases match TRBD1. The CDR3 reads CASSERTGGFTEAFF. Read as DNA, the sequence is TGCGCCAGCAGCGAAAGGACAGGGGGCTTCACTGAAGCTTTCTTT.